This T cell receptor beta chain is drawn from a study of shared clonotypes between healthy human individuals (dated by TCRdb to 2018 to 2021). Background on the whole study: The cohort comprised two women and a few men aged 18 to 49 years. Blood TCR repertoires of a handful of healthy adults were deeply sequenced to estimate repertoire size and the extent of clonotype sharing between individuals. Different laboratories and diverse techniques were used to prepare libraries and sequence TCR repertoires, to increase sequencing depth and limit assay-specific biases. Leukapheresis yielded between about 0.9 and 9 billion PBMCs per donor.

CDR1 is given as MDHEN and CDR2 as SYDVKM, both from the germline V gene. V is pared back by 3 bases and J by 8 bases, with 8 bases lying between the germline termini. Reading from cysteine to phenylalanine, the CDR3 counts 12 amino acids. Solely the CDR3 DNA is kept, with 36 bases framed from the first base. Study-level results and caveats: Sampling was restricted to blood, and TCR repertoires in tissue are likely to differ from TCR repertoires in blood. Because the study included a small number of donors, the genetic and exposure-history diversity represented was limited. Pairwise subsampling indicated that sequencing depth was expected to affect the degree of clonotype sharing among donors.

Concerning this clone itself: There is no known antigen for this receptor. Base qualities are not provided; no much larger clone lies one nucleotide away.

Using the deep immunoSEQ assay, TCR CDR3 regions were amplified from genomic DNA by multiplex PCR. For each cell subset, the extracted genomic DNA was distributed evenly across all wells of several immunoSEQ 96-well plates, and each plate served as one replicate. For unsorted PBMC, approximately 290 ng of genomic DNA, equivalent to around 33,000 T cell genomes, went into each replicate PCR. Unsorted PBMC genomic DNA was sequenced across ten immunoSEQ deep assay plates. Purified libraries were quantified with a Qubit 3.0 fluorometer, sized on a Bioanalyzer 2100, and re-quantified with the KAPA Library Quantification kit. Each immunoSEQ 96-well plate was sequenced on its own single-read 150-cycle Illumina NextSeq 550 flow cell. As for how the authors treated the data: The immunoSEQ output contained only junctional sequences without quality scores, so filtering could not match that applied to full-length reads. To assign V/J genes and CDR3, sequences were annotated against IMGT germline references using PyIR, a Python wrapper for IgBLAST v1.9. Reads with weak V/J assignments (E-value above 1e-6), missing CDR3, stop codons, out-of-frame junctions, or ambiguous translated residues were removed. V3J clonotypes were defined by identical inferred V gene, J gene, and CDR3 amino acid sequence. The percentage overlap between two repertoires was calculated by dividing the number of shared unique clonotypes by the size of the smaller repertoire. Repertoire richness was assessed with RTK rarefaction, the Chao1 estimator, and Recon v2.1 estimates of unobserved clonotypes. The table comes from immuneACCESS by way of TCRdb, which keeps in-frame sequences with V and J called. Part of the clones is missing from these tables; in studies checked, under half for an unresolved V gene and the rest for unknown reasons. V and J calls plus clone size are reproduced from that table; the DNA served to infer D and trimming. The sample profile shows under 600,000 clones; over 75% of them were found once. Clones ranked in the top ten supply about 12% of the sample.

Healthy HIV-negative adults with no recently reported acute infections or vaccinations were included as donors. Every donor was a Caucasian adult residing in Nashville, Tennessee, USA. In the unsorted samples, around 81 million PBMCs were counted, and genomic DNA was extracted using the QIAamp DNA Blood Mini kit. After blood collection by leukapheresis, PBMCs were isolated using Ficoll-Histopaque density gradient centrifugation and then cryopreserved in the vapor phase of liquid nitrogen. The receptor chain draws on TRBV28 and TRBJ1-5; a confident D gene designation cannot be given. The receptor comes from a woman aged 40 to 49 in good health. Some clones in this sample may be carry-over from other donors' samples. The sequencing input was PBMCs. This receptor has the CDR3 CASSLVNEPQHF. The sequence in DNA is TGTGCCAGCAGTTTGGTAAATGAGCCCCAGCATTTT.